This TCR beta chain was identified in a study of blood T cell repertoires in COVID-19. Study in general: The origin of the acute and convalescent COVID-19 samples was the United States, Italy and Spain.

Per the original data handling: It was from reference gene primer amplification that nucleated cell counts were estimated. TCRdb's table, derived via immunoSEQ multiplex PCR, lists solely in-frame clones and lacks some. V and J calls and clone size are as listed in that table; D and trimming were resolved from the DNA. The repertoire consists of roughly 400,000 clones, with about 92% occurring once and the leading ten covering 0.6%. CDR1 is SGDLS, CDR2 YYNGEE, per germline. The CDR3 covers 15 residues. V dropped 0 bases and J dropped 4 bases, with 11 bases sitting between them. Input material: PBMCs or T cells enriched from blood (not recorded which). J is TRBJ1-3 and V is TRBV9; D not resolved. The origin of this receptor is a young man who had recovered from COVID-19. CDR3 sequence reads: CASSVEWAAGNTIYF. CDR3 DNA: TGTGCCAGCAGCGTAGAATGGGCAGCCGGAAACACCATATATTTT. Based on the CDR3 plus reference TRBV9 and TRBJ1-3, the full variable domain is DSGVTQTPKHLITATGQRVTLRCSPRSGDLSVYWYQQSLDQGLQFLIQYYNGEERAKGNILERFSAQQFPDLHSELNLSSLELGDSALYFCASSVEWAAGNTIYFGEGSWLTVV.